These 18 T cell receptor beta chains were all obtained from the same sample, sequenced in a study of blood T cell repertoires in COVID-19. Assay used: immunoSEQ multiplex PCR; TCRdb lists only in-frame clones, some missing. The sample shows tens of thousands of clones, roughly 87% of them seen only once. The sample consisted of peripheral blood. The receptors come from an older woman with acute or convalescent COVID-19.

The chain has TRBV2 and TRBJ1-1, with D unclear. V was cut by 8 bases and J by 0 bases, with 13 bases left in between. Germline CDR1 SNHLY, CDR2 FYNNEI. The CDR3 runs to 14 residues. For the CDR3, the DNA is TGTGCCAGCGAGACGGGGAACCTGAACACTGAAGCTTTCTTT. Amino acids: CASETGNLNTEAFF.

The chain has TRBV19 and TRBJ2-7, with TRBD2 identical over 13 bases. Germline trimming cut 2 bases from V and 6 bases from J; bases unmatched to any gene: 10. CDR3 length equals 17 residues. The germline V gene encodes CDR1 LNHDA and CDR2 SQIVND (reference sequence). CDR3 in DNA: TGTGCCAGTAGTATAATTCATTTCGGGACTAGCGGGATCGAGCAGTACTTC. Translating it yields CASSIIHFGTSGIEQYF. The whole variable domain, filled in from reference TRBV19 and TRBJ2-7, reads DGGITQSPKYLFRKEGQNVTLSCEQNLNHDAMYWYRQDPGQGLRLIYYSQIVNDFQKGDIAEGYSVSREKKESFPLTVTSAQKNPTAFYLCASSIIHFGTSGIEQYFGPGTRLTVT.

The chain links TRBV28 to TRBJ1-5, with a possible D match to TRBD1 (6 bases). The germline V and J ends were trimmed by 2 bases and 7 bases, with 12 bases remaining between them. This CDR3 contains 14 residues. Germline V gene data show CDR1 as MDHEN and CDR2 as SYDVKM. CDR3 region: CASSLRGRYQPQHF. The DNA of the CDR3 is TGTGCCAGCAGTTTAAGGGGGAGATACCAGCCCCAGCATTTT.

The CDR3 sequence is CASSLRGNGEAFF. CDR3 DNA: TGTGCCAGCAGTTTGCGGGGGAATGGTGAAGCTTTCTTT. The J gene is TRBJ1-1, the V gene TRBV12-3 or TRBV12-4, with TRBD1 as a possible D gene (5 bases). Trimming took 3 bases from V and 7 from J, leaving 12 bases between them. The CDR3 consists of 13 residues.

The chain is built from TRBV2 and TRBJ2-5, with 7 positions matching TRBD1. This CDR3 contains 18 residues. In germline, CDR1 is SNHLY, CDR2 FYNNEI. J gave up 5 bases and V 1 base, and 16 bases lay outside the gene matches. The CDR3 spells CASSEDASIQGFIETQYF. As DNA, the CDR3 is TGTGCCAGCAGTGAAGACGCTTCGATACAGGGGTTTATCGAGACCCAGTACTTC.

This clone was recorded a few times. The chain carries TRBV5-1 and TRBJ1-2, with D possibly being TRBD1 (6 bases). Looked up from germline, CDR1 is SGHRS and CDR2 is YFSETQ. The length of the CDR3 is 15 residues. The ends were cut back, 5 bases at V and 4 bases at J, with 18 bases in the middle. The CDR3 reads CASRQMTGGPYGYTF. Here the CDR3 DNA reads TGCGCCAGCAGACAGATGACAGGAGGTCCCTATGGCTACACCTTC. The entire variable domain, with the rest obtained from reference TRBV5-1 and TRBJ1-2, is as follows: KAGVTQTPRYLIKTRGQQVTLSCSPISGHRSVSWYQQTPGQGLQFLFEYFSETQRNKGNFPGRFSGRQFSNSRSEMNVSTLELGDSALYLCASRQMTGGPYGYTFGSGTRLTVV.

The V and J genes are TRBV19 and TRBJ1-6; D is unresolved. The germline V and J ends were trimmed by 5 bases and 5 bases, with 7 bases remaining between them. CDR3 length: 13 amino acids. CDR1 and CDR2 (germline): LNHDA, SQIVND (reference sequence). DNA of the CDR3: TGTGCCAGTAGTTCTCAGAATAATTCACCCCTCCACTTT. It specifies CASSSQNNSPLHF.

The chain combines TRBV5-1 with TRBJ1-2; TRBD1 might be the D (5 bases). The CDR3 totals 13 residues. Trimming removed 4 bases from V and 4 bases from J, with 11 bases in between. Germline V gives CDR1 SGHRS, CDR2 YFSETQ. In nucleotides, the CDR3 is TGCGCCAGCAGCCCTAACACAGGCTATGGCTACACCTTC. Residues: CASSPNTGYGYTF.

V and J are TRBV4-1 and TRBJ2-7; 7 bases agree with TRBD1. The ends lost 2 bases at V and 8 bases at J; junction bases unmatched: 6. The CDR3 consists of 13 residues. CDR1 is MGHRA, CDR2 YSYEKL, per germline. CDR3 nucleotides: TGCGCCAGCAGCCAAAACCAGGGGGTGAAGCAGTACTTC. This gives the protein CASSQNQGVKQYF.

The chain has TRBV19 and TRBJ2-2; 13 nucleotides line up with TRBD2. V lost 1 base and J lost 3; bases outside the gene matches: 14. The CDR3 has 21 residues. Germline CDR1 reads LNHDA; CDR2 reads SQIVND (reference sequence). CDR3 sequence: CASSIGPTSGRALIYTGELFF. The CDR3 DNA reads TGTGCCAGTAGTATAGGTCCTACTAGCGGGAGGGCCCTAATATACACCGGGGAGCTGTTTTTT.

V usage is TRBV28 and J usage is TRBJ1-1; D not resolved. Trimming cost V 1 base and J 1 base, with 10 bases left between them. The CDR3 totals 15 residues. Per the germline V gene, CDR1 is MDHEN and CDR2 is SYDVKM. DNA for the CDR3: TGTGCCAGCAGTTTATCCCTCGGCGGGAACACTGAAGCTTTCTTT. Its protein is CASSLSLGGNTEAFF. Drawing the rest from reference TRBV28 and TRBJ1-1, the complete variable domain is DVKVTQSSRYLVKRTGEKVFLECVQDMDHENMFWYRQDPGLGLRLIYFSYDVKMKEKGDIPEGYSVSREKKERFSLILESASTNQTSMYLCASSLSLGGNTEAFFGQGTRLTVV.

This chain links TRBV30 with TRBJ1-5; the D gene is possibly TRBD1 (5 bases). The CDR3 is 15 residues long. V was trimmed by 1 base and J by 4 bases, leaving 14 bases between them. Germline CDR1 is GTSNPN and CDR2 is SVGIG (reference sequence). CDR3 amino acids: CAWSEGLLPNQPQHF. Written as DNA, the CDR3 is TGTGCCTGGAGTGAGGGACTTCTCCCAAATCAGCCCCAGCATTTT. Using reference TRBV30 and TRBJ1-5 for the parts outside the CDR3, the full variable domain is SQTIHQWPATLVQPVGSPLSLECTVEGTSNPNLYWYRQAAGRGLQLLFYSVGIGQISSEVPQNLSASRPQDRQFILSSKKLLLSDSGFYLCAWSEGLLPNQPQHFGDGTRLSIL.

The chain uses TRBV19 and TRBJ2-7; 7 bases align to TRBD1. In germline, CDR1 is LNHDA, CDR2 SQIVND (reference sequence). V shed 6 bases and J 5 bases; nucleotides not matched to a gene: 10. The CDR3 extends over 14 amino acids. The CDR3 reads CASRPGTAPNEQYF. CDR3 DNA: TGTGCCAGTAGACCCGGGACAGCCCCTAACGAGCAGTACTTC.

This sequence joins TRBV6-6 and TRBJ1-1; 8 bases fit TRBD1. Per the germline V gene, CDR1 is MNHNY and CDR2 is SVGAGI (reference sequence). The CDR3 is 18 amino acids. The J segment lost 0 bases and the V segment lost 5 bases, leaving 14 bases of the junction unmatched. The CDR3 here is CASSRAGPLTGVNTEAFF. CDR3 coding DNA: TGTGCCAGCAGTCGAGCGGGGCCCCTGACAGGGGTGAACACTGAAGCTTTCTTT.

This chain connects TRBV18 to TRBJ2-7, with 10 positions matching TRBD2. The length of the CDR3 is 16 residues. Trimming removed 6 bases from V and 1 base from J; junction bases left unmatched: 9. The germline V gene encodes CDR1 KGHSH and CDR2 LQKENI. The CDR3 DNA reads as TGTGCCAGCTCCGGTAGCGGGGGGCAAAAATCCTACGAGCAGTACTTC. Protein product: CASSGSGGQKSYEQYF.

The chain recombines TRBV3-1 (or the pseudogene TRBV3-2) with TRBJ1-2; 7 nucleotides match TRBD1. This CDR3 has 16 amino acids. The germline V gene encodes CDR1 LGHDT and CDR2 YNNKEL (reference sequence). The trim removed 6 bases at V and 2 bases at J, leaving 12 bases unmatched. CDR3 sequence reads: CASSKQEGAINYGYTF. The CDR3 DNA is TGTGCCAGCAGTAAACAGGAGGGGGCAATCAACTATGGCTACACCTTC.

The gene calls are TRBV5-8 and TRBJ2-7; tentatively, D is TRBD1 (6 bases). From germline, CDR1 is SGHTS and CDR2 YDEGEE. The CDR3 covers 14 residues. V lost 4 bases to trimming and J lost 1 base, with 12 bases between them. Written as DNA, the CDR3 is TGTGCCAGCAGCAAGGAACAGGGTTCCTACGAGCAGTACTTC. Translating gives CASSKEQGSYEQYF.

Only a few counts were recorded for this clone. The chain has TRBV4-2 and TRBJ1-3; tentatively, D is TRBD1 (6 bases). CDR1 and CDR2 (germline): LGHNA, YNFKEQ. This CDR3 is 16 amino acids long. Trimming removed 3 bases from V and 0 bases from J, with 12 bases in between. The CDR3 bases are TGTGCCAGCAGCCACAGGGGCGGAGACTCTGGAAACACCATATATTTT. It codes for CASSHRGGDSGNTIYF.